Below, 2 T cell receptor beta chains from the same sample are listed, as sequenced in a study of T cell responses to AZD1222 COVID-19 vaccine. Generated by immunoSEQ multiplex PCR, the TCRdb table keeps only in-frame clones and is missing some. The data contain around 140,000 clones, over 75% of them singletons. Sequences were derived from peripheral blood, sampled 28 days after the second dose of the MenACWY control vaccine. All receptors come from an adult who received the MenACWY meningococcal vaccine as a control.

The rearrangement uses TRBV4-2 and TRBJ2-7, with D tentatively TRBD2 (6 bases). The V gene's germline CDR1 is LGHNA and CDR2 YNFKEQ. V was trimmed by 3 bases and J by 3 bases, leaving 12 bases between them. CDR3 length: 14 amino acids. The CDR3 nucleotides are TGTGCCAGCAGCCAGGAGGAGGGCATCTACGAGCAGTACTTC. This translates into CASSQEEGIYEQYF.

The CDR3, as DNA: TGTGCCAGCAGTACCAAACCAACTAATGAAAAACTGTTTTTT. Amino acids: CASSTKPTNEKLFF. The V gene is TRBV6-5, the J gene TRBJ1-4; D is undetermined. There are 14 residues in the CDR3. Germline V lookup: CDR1 MNHEY, CDR2 SVGAGI. Trimming removed 5 bases at V and 0 bases at J, with 7 bases between.